The sequence of this TCR beta chain was determined in a study of CD8 T cells in Susac syndrome. Notes on the study in general: The relatively small number of individuals in the TCR sequencing and HLA analysis was acknowledged by the study.

Concerning this clonotype itself: Its cognate antigen is unknown.

V lost 1 base, J lost 15 bases, and 16 bases lay in between. The CDR3 spans 13 residues. Random hexamers were used to reverse transcribe an amount of roughly 0.45 to 1 ug RNA. Amplification of TCR beta CDR3 by immunoSEQ multiplex PCR spanned 54 Vbeta and 13 Jbeta. TCRdb processed the immunoSEQ multiplex PCR reads anew with MiXCR; each CDR3 protein has one entry. This table has around 130,000 distinct CDR3 sequences, approximately 94% appearing once. TCR beta sequencing covered blood CD8+ and CD4+ T cells. TEMRA cells were FACS-enriched, unlike CD8+ and CD4+ T cells, which were negatively isolated. Material for sequencing was CD4+ T cells from PBMCs. The clonotype comes from a human donor with multiple sclerosis. The gene calls are TRBV12-3 or TRBV12-4 and TRBJ2-4; weak D call: TRBD2 (5 bases). In nucleotides, the CDR3 is TGTGCCAGCAGTTTAGGGGCTGTCGGCGCGGGGTACTTC. Translation: CASSLGAVGAGYF.